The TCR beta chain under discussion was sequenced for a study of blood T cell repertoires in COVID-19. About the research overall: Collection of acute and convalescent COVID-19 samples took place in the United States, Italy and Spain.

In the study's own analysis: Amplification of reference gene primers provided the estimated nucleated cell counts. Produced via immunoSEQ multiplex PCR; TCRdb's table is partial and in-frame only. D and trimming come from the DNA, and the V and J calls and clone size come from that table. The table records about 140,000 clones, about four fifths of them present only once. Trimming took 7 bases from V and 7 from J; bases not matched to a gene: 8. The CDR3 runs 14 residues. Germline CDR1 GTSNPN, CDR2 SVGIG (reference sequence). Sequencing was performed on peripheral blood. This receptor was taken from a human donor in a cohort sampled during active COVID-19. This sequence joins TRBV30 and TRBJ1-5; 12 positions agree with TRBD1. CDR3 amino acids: CALKTGTGGQPQHF. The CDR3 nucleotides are TGTGCCTTAAAAACCGGGACAGGGGGCCAGCCCCAGCATTTT.